Listed here is a single T cell receptor beta chain. Its target is unknown. The data originate from a study of T cell responses to AZD1222 COVID-19 vaccine. Findings and caveats of the study: Females outnumbered males among donors, who were mostly white British; clonal diversity was possibly underestimated.

Second-dose intervals near 4 or 12 weeks were combined. After removal of 4 bases from V and 0 bases from J, the junction contained 4 bases not matched to a gene. CDR3 length: 15 amino acids. CDR1 and CDR2 (germline): GTSNPN, SVGIG (reference sequence). Assay: immunoSEQ multiplex PCR; the TCRdb copy retains only in-frame clones and omits some. The top ten hold 1.5% to 2% of the sample, which has over 110,000 clones, roughly nine tenths seen once. The clonotype originates from an adult who received the AZD1222 COVID-19 vaccine. Sequencing was performed on peripheral blood, taken 28 days after the second AZD1222 dose. The gene calls are TRBV30 and TRBJ1-3; TRBD1 matches 9 bases. CDR3 amino acids: CAWKGTGTSGNTIYF. CDR3 DNA: TGTGCCTGGAAGGGGACAGGGACCTCTGGAAACACCATATATTTT.